This entry features one TCR beta chain sequence. A junction boundary mismatches the germline segment, possibly from a read error. This record belongs to a study of cytomegalovirus exposure and HLA in healthy donors. In germline, CDR1 is MNHEY, CDR2 SVGAGI. This CDR3 spans 11 amino acids. With 60 Vbeta and 13 Jbeta primers, the PCR was carried out. Repertoires were generated with immunoSEQ multiplex PCR, while TCRdb's copy carries only in-frame clones and drops some. The sample gives about 180,000 clones, over 70% of which show up once; approximately 2.9% is in the top ten. The chain recombines TRBV6-5 with TRBJ2-5; D not resolved. The sequencing sample was made of PBMCs. The source of this sequence is a male donor in good health and CMV-seronegative. In DNA, the CDR3 is TGTGCCAGCAGTTACCAGGAGACCCAGTACTTC. The encoded protein is CASSYQETQYF.